The 11 T cell receptor beta chains reported below all come from one sample, sequenced in a study of vaccination effects on CD4 cells after COVID-19. TCRdb's copy holds only in-frame clones and misses some; the assay was immunoSEQ multiplex PCR. The data contain about 24,000 clones, more than 70% of them singletons. Antigen specificity for these receptors is unknown. In the ViraFEST assay, antigen-specific CD4+ clonotypes were identified by expansion after peptide-pool stimulation. Culture proceeded for approximately 10 days, and CD4+ T cells were then isolated. Testing of the vaccine recipients showed negative nucleocapsid antibodies and no prior SARS-CoV-2 infection. Sequencing was performed on CD4+ T cells from PBMCs cultured with HCoV-NL63 spike peptides, taken before COVID-19 vaccination. The receptors here all came from a human donor who received a COVID-19 vaccine.

V usage is TRBV6-2 or TRBV6-3 and J usage is TRBJ2-3; 7 nucleotides agree with TRBD1. This CDR3 is built from 16 residues. The V and J ends lost 5 bases and 3 bases, in that order; junction bases with no gene match: 11. Looked up from germline, CDR1 is MNHEY and CDR2 is SVGEGT. This CDR3 is CASSQRQGPGTDTQYF. The CDR3 coding sequence is TGTGCCAGCAGTCAAAGACAGGGTCCTGGGACAGATACGCAGTATTTT.

The chain is built from TRBV3-1 (or the pseudogene TRBV3-2) and TRBJ1-1, with TRBD1 matching over 7 bases. The CDR3 loop spans 14 amino acids. Germline V gene lookup returns CDR1 LGHDT and CDR2 YNNKEL (reference sequence). The junction had 0 bases not matched to a gene; V was cut back by 1 base and J by 1 base. The CDR3 DNA reads as TGTGCCAGCAGCCAAGGACAGGGGAACACTGAAGCTTTCTTT. It specifies CASSQGQGNTEAFF.

The J gene is TRBJ2-3, the V gene TRBV7-9; weak D call: TRBD1 (7 bases). Germline V gene lookup returns CDR1 SEHNR and CDR2 FQNEAQ (reference sequence). The CDR3 is 14 residues long. The V gene lost 4 bases and the J gene lost 4 bases, with 12 bases spanning the gap. As DNA, the CDR3 is TGTGCCAGCAGCTCCAGGGGGGTGGCAGATACGCAGTATTTT. Residues: CASSSRGVADTQYF.

DNA for the CDR3: TGTGCCAGCAGCTTATACGGGGGAGGGCCAGAGACCCAGTACTTC. It translates to CASSLYGGGPETQYF. V gene TRBV7-9 combines with J gene TRBJ2-5; TRBD2 matches 7 bases. Germline-derived CDR1 and CDR2 are SEHNR and FQNEAQ (reference sequence). This CDR3 comprises 15 residues. The junction had 7 bases not matched to a gene; V was cut back by 2 bases and J by 4 bases.

The genes are TRBV10-2 and TRBJ2-5; D is ambiguous. V lost 8 bases to trimming and J lost 5 bases, with 15 bases between them. This CDR3 is built from 13 residues. Per the germline V gene, CDR1 is WSHSY and CDR2 is SAAADI. The CDR3 is CASSLSTWETQYF. CDR3 sequence (DNA): TGCGCCAGCTCTCTCTCCACATGGGAGACCCAGTACTTC.

V is TRBV20-1 and J is TRBJ1-5; the D gene is possibly TRBD1 (5 bases). Trimming stripped 3 bases from V and 2 bases from J, with 8 bases between. CDR1 DFQATT and CDR2 SNEGSKA come from the germline V gene (reference sequence). The CDR3 is made up of 13 amino acids. The CDR3 spells CSASGAGNQPQHF. In DNA form, the CDR3 reads TGCAGTGCTAGTGGGGCGGGCAATCAGCCCCAGCATTTT.

The chain links TRBV27 to TRBJ2-1; perhaps TRBD1 as D (5 bases). V was cut by 0 bases and J by 5 bases, with 11 bases left in between. Germline loops: CDR1 MNHEY, CDR2 SMNVEV (reference sequence). The CDR3 length is 15 residues. The CDR3: CASSLSASRDNEQFF. CDR3 nucleotide sequence: TGTGCCAGCAGTTTATCGGCATCCAGGGACAATGAGCAGTTCTTC.

V gene TRBV5-4 combines with J gene TRBJ2-2; no clear D gene. The germline V gene has CDR1 SGHNT and CDR2 YYREEE (reference sequence). The CDR3 consists of 18 residues. The ends were cut back, 0 bases at V and 0 bases at J, with 15 bases in the middle. The CDR3 protein is CASSLDLGMSANTGELFF. DNA of the CDR3: TGTGCCAGCAGCTTGGATCTGGGTATGAGCGCGAACACCGGGGAGCTGTTTTTT.

V and J are TRBV15 and TRBJ1-4; no clear D. The CDR3 runs to 14 residues. CDR1 LNHNV and CDR2 YYDKDF come from the germline V gene (reference sequence). Trimming cost V 0 bases and J 4 bases, with 6 bases left between them. CDR3 loop: CATSRDMRNEKLFF. The DNA of the CDR3 is TGTGCCACCAGCAGAGATATGCGTAATGAAAAACTGTTTTTT.

This clone is a singleton in its sample. The chain combines TRBV27 with TRBJ1-1; unclear D gene. This CDR3 is 13 amino acids long. Per the germline V gene, CDR1 is MNHEY and CDR2 is SMNVEV (reference sequence). Trimming removed 2 bases from V and 1 base from J, with 5 bases in between. CDR3 in DNA: TGTGCCAGCAGTTTAGAGGAGAACACTGAAGCTTTCTTT. This encodes CASSLEENTEAFF.

The rearrangement links TRBV25-1 to TRBJ2-7; either TRBD1 or TRBD2 may fit D (5 bases each). V lost 3 bases, J lost 1 base, and 19 bases lay in between. This CDR3 has 17 amino acids. From germline, CDR1 is MGHDK and CDR2 SYGVNS. Written as DNA, the CDR3 is TGTGCCAGCAGTGAGGAGTCAGAGGGACCGTTTTCCTACGAGCAGTACTTC. Protein: CASSEESEGPFSYEQYF.